Described below is a single TCR beta chain sequence and its context. The length of the CDR3 is 16 residues. CDR1 SGHDT and CDR2 YYEEEE come from the germline V gene. Trimming took 2 bases from V and 5 from J; bases not matched to a gene: 11. The data were taken from a study of blood T cell repertoires in COVID-19. Original handling: The authors estimated nucleated cell counts from reference gene primer amplification. Using immunoSEQ multiplex PCR, the repertoire was profiled, and TCRdb retains in-frame clones only, with some absent. The D gene and trimming were derived from the DNA, and the V and J assignments and clone size from that table. The table includes fewer than 300,000 clones, about 88% detected once.

The rearrangement uses TRBV5-6 and TRBJ2-5; 8 bases agree with TRBD1. This TCR came from a man aged 55 to 70 who had recovered from COVID-19. Material: peripheral blood. The chain's CDR3 is CASSFYRQGAQETQYF. The DNA for the CDR3 is TGTGCCAGCAGCTTTTACCGCCAGGGGGCGCAGGAGACCCAGTACTTC.